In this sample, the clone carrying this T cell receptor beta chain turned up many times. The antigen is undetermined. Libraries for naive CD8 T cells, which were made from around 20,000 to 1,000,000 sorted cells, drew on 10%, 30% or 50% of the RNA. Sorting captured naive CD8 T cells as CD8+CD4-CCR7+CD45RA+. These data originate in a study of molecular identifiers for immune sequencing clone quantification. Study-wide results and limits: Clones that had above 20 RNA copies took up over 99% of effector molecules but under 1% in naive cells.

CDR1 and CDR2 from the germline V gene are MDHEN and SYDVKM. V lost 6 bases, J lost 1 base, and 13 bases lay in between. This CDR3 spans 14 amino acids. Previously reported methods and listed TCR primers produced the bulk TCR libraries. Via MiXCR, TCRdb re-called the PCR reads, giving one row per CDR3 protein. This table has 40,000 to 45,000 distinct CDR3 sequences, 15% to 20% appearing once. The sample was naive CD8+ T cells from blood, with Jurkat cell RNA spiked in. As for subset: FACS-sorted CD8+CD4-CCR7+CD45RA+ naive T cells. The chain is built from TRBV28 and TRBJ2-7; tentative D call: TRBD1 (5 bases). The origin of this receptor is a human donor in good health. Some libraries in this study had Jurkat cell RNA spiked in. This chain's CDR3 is CASSRETVSYEQYF. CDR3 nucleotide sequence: TGTGCCAGCAGCCGCGAGACAGTTTCCTACGAGCAGTACTTC.